Included here is one TCR beta chain sequence, with context. The antigen is unknown. These data come from a study of OX40 agonist ivuxolimab in advanced cancers. Sequencing used immunoSEQ multiplex PCR; TCRdb keeps in-frame clones, though not all of them. The data contain 85,000 or so clones, approximately 86% of them singletons. Whole-study findings and limits: On average, CD8+ T cells showed a greater number of expanded clones than CD4+.

This CDR3 is built from 12 residues. V gave up 5 bases and J gave up 10 bases, with 12 bases separating them. Per the germline V gene, CDR1 is SGHDN and CDR2 is FVKESK. V gene TRBV14 combines with J gene TRBJ2-1; no definite D call. Material: CD4+ or CD8+ T cells sorted from blood, obtained in a trial of the OX40 agonist ivuxolimab. The origin of this receptor is an adult with an advanced solid tumor such as melanoma, head and neck, liver or kidney cancer. The CDR3 reads CASSFPGREQFF. CDR3 nucleotide sequence: TGTGCCAGCAGCTTTCCCGGCCGGGAGCAGTTCTTC.